This T cell receptor beta chain was retrieved from a study of T cells in Graves' hyperthyroidism and ophthalmopathy. There are many counts of this clonotype. Its antigen remains unknown. Regions amplified from RNA transcripts were the TCR beta CDR3 regions. HTBI primers drove first-round RT-PCR of the TCR CDR3. TCRdb processed the multiplex PCR reads anew with MiXCR; each CDR3 protein has one entry. The sample carries 100,000 to 140,000 distinct CDR3 sequences, 15% to 20% recorded once. V lost 0 bases and J lost 3, with 8 bases in between. Germline CDR1 is SGHTA and CDR2 is FQGNSA. This CDR3 is 14 amino acids long. Regarding the study as a whole: The model foresaw ophthalmopathy a median roughly 6.5 months prior to onset. In blood, most of the thyroid clonotypes expanded above 0.001 were also present.

This TCR derives from a woman in her fifties or sixties with Graves' hyperthyroidism. This rearrangement joins TRBV7-2 to TRBJ1-2; D not resolved. Sequencing input: blood. The CDR3 loop reads CASSLASDYYGYTF. CDR3 nucleotide sequence: TGTGCCAGCAGCTTAGCGTCTGACTACTATGGCTACACCTTC.